Reported below is one TCR beta chain. This specimen includes other DNA sequences encoding the same CDR3. CD45RA-negative memory and CD45RA+ naive subsets were split from the CD4+ cells. The V end was cut by 4 bases, the J end by 2 bases, with 9 bases between. The CDR3 totals 13 residues. Germline-derived CDR1 and CDR2 are LNHDA and SQIVND (reference sequence). It was at deep level that the assay was run. Data came from immunoSEQ multiplex PCR; TCRdb stores just in-frame clones and leaves some out. The sample holds fewer than 1.6 million clones, approximately 98.5% seen once. The sample comes from a study of shared clonotypes between healthy human individuals.

This TCR was recovered from a young man in good health. V gene TRBV19 combines with J gene TRBJ2-7, with D possibly TRBD1 on 6 matching bases. Sequences were obtained from naive CD4+ T cells sorted from blood. Subset meaning: CD45RA+ positively selected. The CDR3 coding sequence is TGTGCCAGTAGTAGAGGACAGACCTACGAGCAGTACTTC. Residues: CASSRGQTYEQYF.